This is a list of T cell receptor beta chains from one sample in a study of T cells in Graves' hyperthyroidism and ophthalmopathy. TCRdb itself ran the multiplex PCR reads through MiXCR, one entry per CDR3 protein. The repertoire holds 490,000 or so distinct CDR3 sequences, with 46% as singletons. The sequenced sample was peripheral blood or thyroid tissue (not recorded which). These receptors were collected from an adult woman with Graves' disease, either hyperthyroidism or ophthalmopathy (not recorded which). CDR3s include the opening cysteine and the closing phenylalanine or tryptophan. The D gene is left open where the match is weak. Size is stated for part of the rows, as once, few or many counts, or as a class when the clone is expanded.

size: many; D: TRBD1; V: TRBV7-8; J: TRBJ1-1; CDR3: CASSLGLLTGDTEAFF
size: many; D: -; V: TRBV20-1; J: TRBJ2-5; CDR3: CSAREFQETQYF
size: many; D: -; V: TRBV12-3/TRBV12-4; J: TRBJ2-2; CDR3: CASSLGQSSGELFF
size: -; D: -; V: TRBV29-1; J: TRBJ1-1; CDR3: CSVVGVAGRNMNTEAFF
size: many; D: -; V: TRBV4-2; J: TRBJ1-2; CDR3: CASSQGGSSNYGYTF
size: few; D: -; V: TRBV7-9; J: TRBJ1-4; CDR3: CASSFTASTNEKLFF
size: -; D: TRBD1; V: TRBV10-2; J: TRBJ1-6; CDR3: CASSPTGISPLHF
size: -; D: TRBD1; V: TRBV7-9; J: TRBJ1-1; CDR3: CASSHRGGGTVAFF
size: once; D: TRBD1; V: TRBV10-3; J: TRBJ2-7; CDR3: CASKPDRGGSYEQYF
size: -; D: TRBD1; V: TRBV7-3; J: TRBJ2-5; CDR3: CASSPRQGAFQETQYF
size: few; D: -; V: TRBV29-1; J: TRBJ2-7; CDR3: CSAGEGNYEQYF
size: -; D: -; V: TRBV7-2; J: TRBJ1-6; CDR3: CASSLQGGGDSPLHF
size: -; D: -; V: TRBV20-1; J: TRBJ2-7; CDR3: CSARDLRGDWEQYF
size: -; D: -; V: TRBV4-1; J: TRBJ2-7; CDR3: CASSREGLGYEQYF
size: many; D: -; V: TRBV15; J: TRBJ2-7; CDR3: CATSRDGTASYEQYF
size: -; D: -; V: TRBV7-2; J: TRBJ1-2; CDR3: CASSSKTGNYGYTF
size: -; D: TRBD1; V: TRBV2; J: TRBJ1-6; CDR3: CASRDKTGNNSPLHF
size: -; D: TRBD1; V: TRBV7-2; J: TRBJ1-5; CDR3: CASSGDRGAHQPQHF
size: -; D: TRBD1; V: TRBV24-1; J: TRBJ1-1; CDR3: CATSDPGGAKAFF
size: -; D: TRBD1; V: TRBV7-9; J: TRBJ2-2; CDR3: CASSVYRGPGTGELFF
size: -; D: TRBD1; V: TRBV7-8; J: TRBJ1-1; CDR3: CASSSPGQGANTEAFF
size: many; D: -; V: TRBV6-1; J: TRBJ1-1; CDR3: CATRYGYTEAFF
size: -; D: -; V: TRBV2; J: TRBJ1-6; CDR3: CASRDRGGANNSPLHF
size: -; D: -; V: TRBV29-1; J: TRBJ1-2; CDR3: CSVWGEGGGYTF
size: many; D: -; V: TRBV10-3; J: TRBJ1-6; CDR3: CAIRTGRDSPLHF
size: few; D: -; V: TRBV20-1; J: TRBJ2-5; CDR3: CSASSVTDFQETQYF
size: many; D: -; V: TRBV7-6; J: TRBJ2-2; CDR3: CASSRMAVDTGELFF
size: once; D: -; V: TRBV2; J: TRBJ2-2; CDR3: CASSVLVPGTGELFF
size: -; D: -; V: TRBV10-3; J: TRBJ2-7; CDR3: CAIRGYYEQYF
size: -; D: -; V: TRBV7-9; J: TRBJ2-5; CDR3: CASSPGLRWETQYF
size: -; D: -; V: TRBV2; J: TRBJ1-4; CDR3: CASSDTTTNEKLFF
size: -; D: TRBD2; V: TRBV20-1; J: TRBJ2-2; CDR3: CSAKRGRTSGSTIGGELFF
size: many; D: -; V: TRBV10-3; J: TRBJ2-7; CDR3: CAISENRGGEQYF
size: -; D: -; V: TRBV29-1; J: TRBJ1-2; CDR3: CSVVPRRGGYTF
size: many; D: -; V: TRBV11-2; J: TRBJ1-4; CDR3: CASSFWAGDEKLFF
size: -; D: -; V: TRBV29-1; J: TRBJ1-1; CDR3: CSVEGPVTSEAFF
size: -; D: TRBD1; V: TRBV10-3; J: TRBJ1-2; CDR3: CAISDGQGGIGGYTF